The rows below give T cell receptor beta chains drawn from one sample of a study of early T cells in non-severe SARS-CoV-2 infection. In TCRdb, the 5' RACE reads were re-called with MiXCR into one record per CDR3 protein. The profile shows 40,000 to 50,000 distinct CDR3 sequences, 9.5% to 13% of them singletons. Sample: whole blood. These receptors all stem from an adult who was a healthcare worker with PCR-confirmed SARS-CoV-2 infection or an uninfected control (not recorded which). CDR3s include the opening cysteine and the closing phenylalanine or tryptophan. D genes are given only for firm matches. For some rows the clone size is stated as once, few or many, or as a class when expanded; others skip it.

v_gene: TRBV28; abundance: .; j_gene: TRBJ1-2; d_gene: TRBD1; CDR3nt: TGTGCCAGCAGAACGACAGGGGGCCAGTATGGCTACACCTTC; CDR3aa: CASRTTGGQYGYTF
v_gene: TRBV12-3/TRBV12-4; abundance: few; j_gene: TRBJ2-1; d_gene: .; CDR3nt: TGTGCCAGCAGTCTAGGGTTCTGGGAGCAGTTCTTC; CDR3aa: CASSLGFWEQFF
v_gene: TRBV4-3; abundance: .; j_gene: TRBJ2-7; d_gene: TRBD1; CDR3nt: TGCGCCAGCAGCCAAGGCCGCAGGGGGTACGAGCAGTACTTC; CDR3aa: CASSQGRRGYEQYF
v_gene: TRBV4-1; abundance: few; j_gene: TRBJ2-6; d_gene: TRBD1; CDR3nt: TGCGCCAGCTCCATCGAGGGGGCCATCTCTGGGGCCAACGTCCTGACTTTC; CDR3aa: CASSIEGAISGANVLTF
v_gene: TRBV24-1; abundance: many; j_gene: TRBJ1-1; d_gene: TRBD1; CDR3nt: TGTGCCACCAGTGATGGGGGACAGGGGGCGACTGAAGCTTTCTTT; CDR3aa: CATSDGGQGATEAFF
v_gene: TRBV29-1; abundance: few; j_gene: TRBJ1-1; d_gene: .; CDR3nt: TGCAGCGTTGAAGGGGCTGAAGCTTTCTTT; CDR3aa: CSVEGAEAFF
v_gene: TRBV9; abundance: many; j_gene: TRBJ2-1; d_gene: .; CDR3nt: TGTGCCAGCAGCAGAGACCCAACAGGCGGCAATGAGCAGTTCTTC; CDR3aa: CASSRDPTGGNEQFF
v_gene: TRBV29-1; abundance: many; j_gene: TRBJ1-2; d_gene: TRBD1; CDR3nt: TGCAGCGCCTCACAGGGGGCCGGCTATGGCTACACCTTC; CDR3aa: CSASQGAGYGYTF
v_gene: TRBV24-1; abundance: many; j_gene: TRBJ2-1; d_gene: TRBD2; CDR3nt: TGTGCCACGCGCGCCCCGGGACTAGCGGCGGCTGAGCAGTTCTTC; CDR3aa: CATRAPGLAAAEQFF
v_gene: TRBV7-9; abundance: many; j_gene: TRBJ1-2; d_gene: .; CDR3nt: TGTGCCAGCAGCTTAAGCAGGGGCTATGGCTACACCTTC; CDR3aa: CASSLSRGYGYTF
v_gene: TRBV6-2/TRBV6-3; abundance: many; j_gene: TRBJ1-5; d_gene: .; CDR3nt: TGTGCCAGCAGTCAACAGGGTGGTCAGCCCCAGCATTTT; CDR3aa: CASSQQGGQPQHF
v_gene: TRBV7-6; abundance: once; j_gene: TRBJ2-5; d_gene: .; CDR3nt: TGTGTCAGCAGCCAAGCGGCAGGAGCTCAAGAGACCCAGTACTTC; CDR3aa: CVSSQAAGAQETQYF